This T cell receptor (beta chain) is from a study of radiotherapy plus CTLA-4 blockade in lung cancer. The study's findings and limits: Alongside interferon-beta, early blood T cell clone dynamics were reportedly the best predictor of response.

Assay used: immunoSEQ multiplex PCR; TCRdb lists only in-frame clones, some missing. The sample records roughly 98,000 clones, about four fifths being singletons. On this clone itself: No antigen is known for it.

Looked up from germline, CDR1 is SQVTM and CDR2 is ANQGSEA. The V and J ends lost 5 bases and 3 bases respectively, with 15 bases between them. This CDR3 is built from 14 residues. The chain has TRBV29-1 and TRBJ2-3, with a possible D match to TRBD2 (6 bases). Sequencing was performed on peripheral blood, taken from a patient treated with radiotherapy plus ipilimumab. The receptor was derived from a human donor with non-small cell lung cancer that progressed on radiotherapy plus ipilimumab. DNA for the CDR3: TGCAGCGTTTCCCCCCCCGCGGGAACAGATACGCAGTATTTT. This translates into CSVSPPAGTDTQYF.